This T cell receptor beta chain appears in the sequencing data of a study of beta chain features in type 1 diabetes. The whole isolated RNA underwent reverse transcription, so sequencing captured expressed TCRB transcripts. The study sequenced naive, central memory and regulatory T cell samples to an average of about 3.5 million reads. The method was immunoSEQ multiplex PCR; TCRdb's version includes in-frame clones alone and lacks a portion of them. The sample records a few hundred thousand clones, 16% being singletons. Whole-study findings and limits: Relative to healthy donors, patients appeared to have naive, central memory and Treg TCRB repertoires that were more similar. Moderate but significant shortening of TCRB CDR3s was recorded in all four CD4+ subsets from Type 1 diabetes patients.

Trimming shortened V by 4 bases and J by 2 bases, and 15 bases separated the two germline ends. Germline V gene lookup returns CDR1 SGHDT and CDR2 YYEEEE. The length of the CDR3 is 15 residues. A few counts support this clone. Its antigen remains unknown. Donors underwent one heparinised blood draw, 90 to 150 mL on average. Via the markers CD45RO/CCR7/CD25/CD127/CD95/CD27, stem cell-like memory, regulatory, central memory and naive CD4+ cells were sorted. This TCR was recovered from a man in his thirties or forties with type 1 diabetes. The sequencing sample was made of naive CD4+ T cells from blood. The chain has TRBV5-6 and TRBJ2-5; D ambiguous. This chain's CDR3 is CASSPPAQSQETQYF. CDR3 nucleotides: TGTGCCAGCAGCCCCCCGGCACAATCGCAAGAGACCCAGTACTTC.